This TCR beta chain was identified in a study of T cell repertoires in aging, cancer and after chemotherapy. At the level of the study: Donor ages fell into six groups from 30 or younger up to 70 or older. Whole-study findings and limits: Healthy donors lost TCR diversity with age mainly through richness, cancer patients through richness and evenness. Median generation probability rose over the chemotherapy interval in each cancer cohort, suggesting rebound thymic output.

A mixed TRB-A/B primer pool amplified rearranged TRB by multiplex touch-down PCR. TCRdb reprocessed the multiplex PCR reads with MiXCR, giving one entry per CDR3 protein. The sample has about 12,000 distinct CDR3 sequences, just over 30% seen once. The template was genomic DNA from peripheral blood, not RNA. Details on this clonotype: No antigen is known for it.

Trimming left V 5 bases short and J 2 bases short, with 10 bases between. CDR1 is LNHDA and CDR2 is SQIVND in the germline V gene (reference sequence). CDR3 length equals 14 residues. The genes are TRBV19 and TRBJ1-5; D not certain. The TCR sequence derives from a human donor in good health. The donor label of this sample is uncertain. The sequenced sample was blood. CDR3 nucleotides: TGTGCCAGTAGTCCCCAGGCGGGCAATCAGCCCCAGCATTTT. It is translated as CASSPQAGNQPQHF.